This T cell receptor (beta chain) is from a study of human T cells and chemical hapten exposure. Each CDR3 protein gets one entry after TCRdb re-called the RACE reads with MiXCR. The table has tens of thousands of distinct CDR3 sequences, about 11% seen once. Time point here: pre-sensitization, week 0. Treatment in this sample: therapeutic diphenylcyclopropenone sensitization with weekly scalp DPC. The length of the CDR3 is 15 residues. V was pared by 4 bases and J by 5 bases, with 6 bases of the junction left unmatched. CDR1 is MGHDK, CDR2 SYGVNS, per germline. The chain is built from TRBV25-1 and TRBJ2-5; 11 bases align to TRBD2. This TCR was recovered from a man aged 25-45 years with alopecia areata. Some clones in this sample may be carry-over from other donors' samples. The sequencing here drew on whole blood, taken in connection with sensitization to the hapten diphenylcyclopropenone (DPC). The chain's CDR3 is CASSAGLAEMETQYF. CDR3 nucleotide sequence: TGTGCCAGCAGTGCGGGACTAGCGGAGATGGAGACCCAGTACTTC.